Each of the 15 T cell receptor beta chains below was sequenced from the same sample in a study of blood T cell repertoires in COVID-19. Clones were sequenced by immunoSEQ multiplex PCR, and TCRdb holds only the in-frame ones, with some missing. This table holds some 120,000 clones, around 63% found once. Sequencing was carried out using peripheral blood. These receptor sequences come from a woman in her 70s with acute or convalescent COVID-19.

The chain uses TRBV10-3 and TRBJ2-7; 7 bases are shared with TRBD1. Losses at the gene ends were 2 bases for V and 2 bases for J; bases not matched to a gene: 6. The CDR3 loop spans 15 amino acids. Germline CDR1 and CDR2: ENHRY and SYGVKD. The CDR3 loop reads CAISEVGQSTYEQYF. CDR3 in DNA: TGTGCCATCAGTGAGGTGGGACAGAGTACCTACGAGCAGTACTTC.

The CDR3 nucleotides read TGTGCCAGCAGCTCTAGTAACTCTGCCAAAAACATTCAGTACTTC. Translating gives CASSSSNSAKNIQYF. The rearrangement joins TRBV7-9 to TRBJ2-4, with D unclear. The CDR3 length is 15 residues. Deletions cut 4 bases from V and 1 base from J, with 11 bases between. Looked up from germline, CDR1 is SEHNR and CDR2 is FQNEAQ (reference sequence).

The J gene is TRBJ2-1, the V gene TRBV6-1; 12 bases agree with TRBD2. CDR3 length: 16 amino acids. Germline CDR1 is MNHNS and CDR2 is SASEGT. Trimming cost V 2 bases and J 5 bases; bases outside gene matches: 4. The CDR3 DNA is TGTGCCAGCAGTGAATGGACTAGCGGGGTCAACAATGAGCAGTTCTTC. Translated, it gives CASSEWTSGVNNEQFF.

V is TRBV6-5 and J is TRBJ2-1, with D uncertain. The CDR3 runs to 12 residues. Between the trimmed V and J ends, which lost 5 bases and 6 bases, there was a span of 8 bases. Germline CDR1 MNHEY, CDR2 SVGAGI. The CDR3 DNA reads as TGTGCCAGCAGTCCCAGTGTCAATGAGCAGTTCTTC. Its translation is CASSPSVNEQFF.

The CDR3 DNA reads TGCAGCGCCCGGGACACCGGCACAGATACGCAGTATTTT. Translated: CSARDTGTDTQYF. This chain links TRBV29-1 with TRBJ2-3; TRBD1 is a possible D gene (6 bases). The CDR3 contains 13 residues. Germline loops: CDR1 SQVTM, CDR2 ANQGSEA. The V gene lost 7 bases and the J gene lost 1 base, with 12 bases spanning the gap.

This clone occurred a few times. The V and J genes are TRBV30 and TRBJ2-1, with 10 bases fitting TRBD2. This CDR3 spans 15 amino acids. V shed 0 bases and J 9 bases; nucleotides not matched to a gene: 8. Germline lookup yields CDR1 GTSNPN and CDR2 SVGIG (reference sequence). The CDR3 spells CAWSVVAGGGGEQFF. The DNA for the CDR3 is TGTGCCTGGAGTGTAGTAGCGGGAGGAGGAGGTGAGCAGTTCTTC.

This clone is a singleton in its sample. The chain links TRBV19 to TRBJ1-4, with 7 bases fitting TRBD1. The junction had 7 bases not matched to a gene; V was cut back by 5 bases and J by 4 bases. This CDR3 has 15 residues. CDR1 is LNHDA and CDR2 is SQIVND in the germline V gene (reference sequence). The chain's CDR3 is CASSPRQGINEKLFF. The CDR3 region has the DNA TGTGCCAGTAGTCCCCGACAGGGAATTAATGAAAAACTGTTTTTT.

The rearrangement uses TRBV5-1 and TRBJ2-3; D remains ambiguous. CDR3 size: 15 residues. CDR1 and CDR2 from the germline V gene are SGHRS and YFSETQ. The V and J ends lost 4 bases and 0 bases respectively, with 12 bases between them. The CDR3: CASSRITVSTDTQYF. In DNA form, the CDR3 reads TGCGCCAGCAGCCGTATTACAGTAAGCACAGATACGCAGTATTTT.

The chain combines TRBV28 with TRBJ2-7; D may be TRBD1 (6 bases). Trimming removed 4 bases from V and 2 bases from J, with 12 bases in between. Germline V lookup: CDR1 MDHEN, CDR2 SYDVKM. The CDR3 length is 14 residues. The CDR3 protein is CASSWGPTTYEQYF. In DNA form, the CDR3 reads TGTGCCAGCAGTTGGGGGCCAACCACCTACGAGCAGTACTTC.

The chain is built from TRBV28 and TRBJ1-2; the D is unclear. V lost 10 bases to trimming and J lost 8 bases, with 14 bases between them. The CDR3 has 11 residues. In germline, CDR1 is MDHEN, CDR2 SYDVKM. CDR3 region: CATGVGYGYTF. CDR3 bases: TGTGCCACCGGGGTCGGGTACGGCTACACCTTC.

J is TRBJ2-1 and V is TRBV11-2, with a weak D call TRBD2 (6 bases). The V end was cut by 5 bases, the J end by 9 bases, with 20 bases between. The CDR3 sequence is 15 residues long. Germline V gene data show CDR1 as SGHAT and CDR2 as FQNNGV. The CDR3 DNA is TGTGCCAGCAGCACGATGGGAGCGGGTAGACCTGAGCAGTTCTTC. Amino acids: CASSTMGAGRPEQFF.

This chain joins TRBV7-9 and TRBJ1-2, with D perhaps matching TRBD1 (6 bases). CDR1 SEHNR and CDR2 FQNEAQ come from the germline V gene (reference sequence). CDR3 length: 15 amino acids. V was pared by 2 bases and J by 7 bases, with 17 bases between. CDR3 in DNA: TGTGCCAGCAGCTTACCGGACAGCCAAAGAGGTGGCTACACCTTC. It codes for CASSLPDSQRGGYTF.

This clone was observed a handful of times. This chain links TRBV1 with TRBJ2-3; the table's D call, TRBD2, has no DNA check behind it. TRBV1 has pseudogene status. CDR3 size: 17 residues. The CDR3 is CTSSQRTSGGRTDTQYF. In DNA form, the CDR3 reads TGCACCAGCAGCCAGAGGACTAGCGGGGGCCGCACAGATACGCAGTATTTT.

The CDR3 protein is CASSEARGDLGYEQYF. As DNA, the CDR3 is TGTGCCAGCAGTGAAGCTCGGGGGGATCTGGGCTACGAGCAGTACTTC. The rearrangement uses TRBV6-1 and TRBJ2-7; 7 positions agree with TRBD2. The CDR3 extends over 16 amino acids. V trimming: 0 bases; J trimming: 3 bases; junction bases outside the gene matches: 8. Germline V gene data show CDR1 as MNHNS and CDR2 as SASEGT.

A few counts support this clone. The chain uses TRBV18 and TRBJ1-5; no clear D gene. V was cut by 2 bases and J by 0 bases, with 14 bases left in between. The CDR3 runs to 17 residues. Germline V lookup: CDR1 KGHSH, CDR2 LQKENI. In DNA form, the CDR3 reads TGTGCCAGCTCACCAACTGGACGGGAATATAGCAATCAGCCCCAGCATTTT. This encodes CASSPTGREYSNQPQHF.